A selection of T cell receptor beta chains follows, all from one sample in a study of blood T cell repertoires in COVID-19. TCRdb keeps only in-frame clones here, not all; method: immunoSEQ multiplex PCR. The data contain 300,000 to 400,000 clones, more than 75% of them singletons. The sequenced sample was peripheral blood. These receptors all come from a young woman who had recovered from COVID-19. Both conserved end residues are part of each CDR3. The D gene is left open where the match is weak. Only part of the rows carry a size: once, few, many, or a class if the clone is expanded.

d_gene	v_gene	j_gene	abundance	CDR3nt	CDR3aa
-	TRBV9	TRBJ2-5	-	TGTGCCAGCAGCGCCGTCCCCGGGGGTTGGGAGACCCAGTACTTC	CASSAVPGGWETQYF
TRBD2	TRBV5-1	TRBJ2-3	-	TGCGCCAGCAGCGTAGGGACTAGAGATACGCAGTATTTT	CASSVGTRDTQYF
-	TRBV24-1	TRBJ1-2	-	TGTGCCACCTCTGCAGGGGCTTGGGGCTACACCTTC	CATSAGAWGYTF
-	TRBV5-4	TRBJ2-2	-	TGTGCCAGCACCACTGCCGCCAGGGCTAGCGGGGAGCTGTTTTTT	CASTTAARASGELFF
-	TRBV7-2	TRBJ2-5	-	TGTGCCAGCAGCTTATACGGAGGAACGGAGACCCAGTACTTC	CASSLYGGTETQYF
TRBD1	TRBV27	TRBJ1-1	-	TGTGCCAGCAGAGTACAGGGGAGCACTGAAGCTTTCTTT	CASRVQGSTEAFF
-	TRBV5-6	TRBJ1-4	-	TGTGCCAGCAGTTCTGGAGGCGGACGTGGAGAAAAACTGTTTTTT	CASSSGGGRGEKLFF
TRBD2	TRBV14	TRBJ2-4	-	TGTGCCAGCAGCCAAGGACTAGCCAACTCGGGAGACTATCTAGCCAAAAACATTCAGTACTTC	CASSQGLANSGDYLAKNIQYF
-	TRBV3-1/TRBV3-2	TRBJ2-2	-	TGTGCCAGCAGCCAAGGAGCCTTTGCGAACACCGGGGAGCTGTTTTTT	CASSQGAFANTGELFF
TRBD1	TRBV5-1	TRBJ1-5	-	TGCGCCAGCAGCTACGAGGGACAGTTCGATCAGCCCCAGCATTTT	CASSYEGQFDQPQHF
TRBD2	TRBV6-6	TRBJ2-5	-	TGTGCCAGAAGGACTAGCGGGGACCAAGAGACCCAGTACTTC	CARRTSGDQETQYF
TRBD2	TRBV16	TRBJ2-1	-	TGTGCCAGCAGCCAACCCCGGGGAGCGGGGAACTCCTACAATGAGCAGTTCTTC	CASSQPRGAGNSYNEQFF
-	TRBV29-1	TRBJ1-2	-	TGCAGCGTTGAAGTGAGAGGGCGACCCCCCTATGGCTACACCTTC	CSVEVRGRPPYGYTF
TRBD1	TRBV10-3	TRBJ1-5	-	TGTGCCATCAGTGAACGGGGACAGGGCATTTTAAGTCAGCCCCAGCATTTT	CAISERGQGILSQPQHF
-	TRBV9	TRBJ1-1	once	TGTGCCAGCAGCGTAGATGTCAGGTTGACTGAAGCTTTCTTT	CASSVDVRLTEAFF
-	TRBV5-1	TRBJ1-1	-	TGCGCCAGCAGCTTGGCCGTGGGGGCATGGACTGAAGCTTTCTTT	CASSLAVGAWTEAFF
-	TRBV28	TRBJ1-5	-	TGTGCCAGCAGTCCTTTAGTACGAACGGGTCAGCCCCAGCATTTT	CASSPLVRTGQPQHF